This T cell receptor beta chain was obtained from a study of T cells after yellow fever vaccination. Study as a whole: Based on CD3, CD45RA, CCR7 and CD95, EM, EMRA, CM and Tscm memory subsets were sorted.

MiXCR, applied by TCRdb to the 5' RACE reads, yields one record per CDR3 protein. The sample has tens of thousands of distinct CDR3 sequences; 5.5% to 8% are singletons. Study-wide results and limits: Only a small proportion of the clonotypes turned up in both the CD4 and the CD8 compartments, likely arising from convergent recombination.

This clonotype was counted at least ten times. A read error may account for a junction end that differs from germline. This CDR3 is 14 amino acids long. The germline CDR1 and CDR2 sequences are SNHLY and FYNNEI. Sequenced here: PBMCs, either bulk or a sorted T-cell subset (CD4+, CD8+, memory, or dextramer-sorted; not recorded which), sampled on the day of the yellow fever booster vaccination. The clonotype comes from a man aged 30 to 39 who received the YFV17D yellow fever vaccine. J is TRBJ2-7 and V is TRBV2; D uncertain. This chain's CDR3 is CARSGNPGRQVQYF. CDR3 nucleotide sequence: TGTGCCAGGAGTGGCAACCCGGGCCGCCAGGTGCAGTACTTC.